This T cell receptor (beta chain) stems from a study of molecular identifiers for immune sequencing clone quantification. Study-wide results and caveats: Clones that exceeded 20 RNA copies held over 98% of effector molecules, yet under 1% in naive cells.

This CDR3 comprises 16 residues. V gave up 0 bases and J gave up 5 bases; unmatched junction bases: 8. Germline CDR1 MNHEY, CDR2 SVGAGI. To note about this clonotype: Its specificity is unknown.

With listed TCR primers and previously described methods, bulk TCR libraries were prepared. TCRdb re-derived calls from the PCR reads in MiXCR, one entry per CDR3 protein. The sample records about 500,000 distinct CDR3 sequences, around a fifth being singletons. Naive CD8 T cells were picked out by sorting for CD8+CD4-CCR7+CD45RA+. The sample comprised naive CD8+ T cells from blood, with Jurkat cell RNA spiked in. The sample's subset: FACS-sorted CD8+CD4-CCR7+CD45RA+ naive T cells. This receptor was obtained from a human donor in good health. Some libraries in this study had Jurkat cell RNA spiked in. V is TRBV6-5 and J is TRBJ2-3, with 7 nucleotides matching TRBD1. CDR3 sequence reads: CASSYSEGAQGDTQYF. CDR3 bases: TGTGCCAGCAGTTACTCAGAGGGGGCGCAGGGAGATACGCAGTATTTT.